This TCR beta chain emerged from a study of OX40 agonist ivuxolimab in advanced cancers. Overall study: The dose of intravenous ivuxolimab that patients received every 2 weeks ranged from 0.01 to 10 mg/kg.

Note on this clone: The antigen remains undetermined.

General study results and limits: Doses of 0.1 to 3.0 mg/kg were accompanied by clonal expansion of CD4+ and CD8+ blood T cells by week 6.

Looked up from germline, CDR1 is SGHRS and CDR2 is YFSETQ. Trimming removed 4 bases at V and 1 base at J, with 2 bases between. The CDR3 spans 11 residues. Repertoires were generated with immunoSEQ multiplex PCR, while TCRdb's copy carries only in-frame clones and drops some. Among 75,000 to 100,000 clones listed, roughly 82% were seen once. The sample was CD4+ or CD8+ T cells sorted from blood, taken in a trial of the OX40 agonist ivuxolimab. The V call is TRBV5-1, the J call TRBJ1-1; D gene unclear. This TCR derives from an adult with an advanced solid tumor such as melanoma, head and neck, liver or kidney cancer. CDR3 sequence (DNA): TGCGCCAGCAGCGGGAACACTGAAGCTTTCTTT. Translated: CASSGNTEAFF.